These 24 T cell receptor beta chains share one sample of origin, sequenced in a study of blood T cell repertoires in COVID-19. Data came from immunoSEQ multiplex PCR; TCRdb stores just in-frame clones and leaves some out. The sample includes 250,000 to 350,000 clones, roughly nine tenths of them seen just once. Sequencing used PBMCs or T cells enriched from blood (not recorded which). The receptors derive from a woman between 18 and 29 years old who had recovered from COVID-19.

CDR3: CASRRTSGQETQYF. The CDR3 nucleotides read TGTGCCAGCAGAAGGACTAGCGGGCAAGAGACCCAGTACTTC. This chain uses TRBV2 with TRBJ2-5; 11 nucleotides match TRBD2. The J segment lost 2 bases and the V segment lost 6 bases, leaving 2 bases of the junction unmatched. CDR3 length equals 14 residues. Germline CDR1 and CDR2: SNHLY and FYNNEI.

This rearrangement joins TRBV27 to TRBJ2-3, with 9 bases that match TRBD2. The V segment lost 8 bases and the J segment 1 base; nucleotides outside the gene matches: 7. Germline CDR1 is MNHEY and CDR2 is SMNVEV (reference sequence). The CDR3 contains 15 residues. The CDR3 reads CASQKVAGGTDTQYF. CDR3 DNA: TGTGCCAGCCAGAAGGTAGCGGGGGGCACAGATACGCAGTATTTT.

The chain couples TRBV7-6 to TRBJ1-4, with D tentatively TRBD1 (6 bases). Germline loops: CDR1 SGHVS, CDR2 FNYEAQ. The CDR3 spans 17 residues. V gave up 5 bases and J gave up 7 bases, with 23 bases separating them. The CDR3: CASSLVAGGARGEKLFF. The CDR3 DNA follows: TGTGCCAGCAGCCTCGTTGCGGGGGGGGCGCGAGGTGAAAAACTGTTTTTT.

The chain joins TRBV20-1 to TRBJ2-7, with 7 bases that match TRBD1. This CDR3 is 14 amino acids long. J gave up 4 bases and V 3 bases, and 9 bases lay outside the gene matches. Germline V gives CDR1 DFQATT, CDR2 SNEGSKA (reference sequence). In DNA form, the CDR3 reads TGCAGTGCTAGTCCGGACAGGATTTCGTACGAGCAGTACTTC. It codes for CSASPDRISYEQYF.

The rearrangement uses TRBV20-1 and TRBJ2-7, with D perhaps TRBD1 (6 bases). CDR3 size: 23 residues. V gave up 3 bases and J gave up 4 bases, with 43 bases separating them. Germline V CDR1 and CDR2: DFQATT, SNEGSKA (reference sequence). This CDR3 is CSASSRIRYWGPGQSFNPYEQYF. In DNA form, the CDR3 reads TGCAGTGCTAGTTCGCGCATCCGATACTGGGGTCCAGGACAGTCGTTCAACCCGTACGAGCAGTACTTC.

The chain uses TRBV7-2 and TRBJ2-1; 12 nucleotides agree with TRBD2. Germline values: CDR1 SGHTA, CDR2 FQGNSA. The CDR3 sequence is 16 residues long. Unmatched junction bases numbered 4, after V lost 1 base and J lost 6 bases. DNA for the CDR3: TGTGCCAGCAGCTTAGTGGCTAGCGGGGGGGCCAATGAGCAGTTCTTC. It encodes CASSLVASGGANEQFF.

Concerning this clone: The same CDR3 also results from other DNA sequences found in this sample. The chain employs TRBV19 and TRBJ1-1; D possibly corresponds to TRBD1 (6 bases). There are 13 residues in the CDR3. Looked up from germline, CDR1 is LNHDA and CDR2 is SQIVND (reference sequence). V gave up 4 bases and J gave up 4 bases, with 10 bases separating them. Here the CDR3 DNA reads TGTGCCAGTAGTACCAACAGGGCCACTGAAGCTTTCTTT. Translated: CASSTNRATEAFF.

The chain recombines TRBV4-1 with TRBJ1-4; D remains unclear. In germline, CDR1 is MGHRA, CDR2 YSYEKL. V lost 4 bases and J lost 8, with 11 bases in between. The CDR3 sequence is 13 residues long. In nucleotides, the CDR3 is TGCGCCAGCAGCCGTGAGGGCTGGGAAAAACTGTTTTTT. This gives the protein CASSREGWEKLFF.

The rearrangement links TRBV14 to TRBJ2-5, with 14 nucleotides matching TRBD2. The CDR3 has 18 residues. In germline, CDR1 is SGHDN, CDR2 FVKESK. V shed 3 bases, J shed 1 base, and the junction held 7 bases outside the gene matches. The CDR3 protein is CASSQFRGTSGSQETQYF. In nucleotides, the CDR3 is TGTGCCAGCAGCCAGTTCCGAGGGACTAGCGGGAGCCAAGAGACCCAGTACTTC.

With respect to this clone: One junction end does not reproduce the germline sequence, and a read error may be involved. The V call is TRBV7-9, the J call TRBJ1-2; no definite D call. The CDR3 covers 13 residues. Germline loops: CDR1 SEHNR, CDR2 FQNEAQ (reference sequence). CDR3 coding DNA: TGTGCCAGCAGCGACCGGACTAATTATGGCTACACCTTC. Amino acids: CASSDRTNYGYTF. Supplemented by reference TRBV7-9 and TRBJ1-2, the full variable domain reads DTGVSQNPRHKITKRGQNVTFRCDPISEHNRLYWYRQTLGQGPEFLTYFQNEAQLEKSRLLSDRFSAERPKGSFSTLEIQRTEQGDSAMYLCASSDRTNYGYTFGSGTRLTVV.

This clone has more than one count but fewer than ten. The V and J genes are TRBV5-4 and TRBJ1-1; 8 positions agree with TRBD1. There are 11 residues in the CDR3. V trimming: 9 bases; J trimming: 5 bases; junction bases outside the gene matches: 3. Germline CDR1 SGHNT, CDR2 YYREEE (reference sequence). CDR3 protein: CATNRGTEAFF. The CDR3 region has the DNA TGTGCCACGAACAGGGGGACTGAAGCTTTCTTT.

This clone was observed a few times. Relative to the germline gene, one junction end is altered; a read error may explain this. The chain is built from TRBV5-1 and TRBJ2-7; 7 bases map to TRBD1. The CDR3 consists of 14 residues. Germline V gene sequence: CDR1 SGHRS, CDR2 YFSETQ. In DNA form, the CDR3 reads TGCGCCAGCAGCTTGGTCGCAGGGGGTTTTATGTGGCACTTC. It specifies CASSLVAGGFMWHF.

The V gene is TRBV12-5, the J gene TRBJ1-2, with D possibly TRBD1 on 6 matching bases. V lost 0 bases to trimming and J lost 8 bases, with 16 bases between them. The V gene's germline CDR1 is LGHNT and CDR2 FRNRAP. The CDR3 runs to 15 residues. The CDR3 nucleotides read TGTGCTAGTGGTTTGGTACAAGGGGGTTTGGGGGGCTACACCTTC. Translated: CASGLVQGGLGGYTF.

This clone was detected only once. CDR3 amino acids: CASSVGGTGPQHF. The CDR3, as DNA: TGTGCCAGCAGCGTAGGCGGGACAGGGCCCCAGCATTTT. The chain combines TRBV9 with TRBJ1-5; 8 nucleotides align to TRBD1. The CDR3 runs to 13 residues. Per germline, CDR1 SGDLS and CDR2 YYNGEE. With V trimmed by 0 bases and J by 9 bases, 2 bases remained unmatched.

V is TRBV27 and J is TRBJ1-5; 8 bases line up with TRBD1. The CDR3 covers 17 residues. Per the germline V gene, CDR1 is MNHEY and CDR2 is SMNVEV (reference sequence). After removal of 2 bases from V and 0 bases from J, the junction contained 6 bases not matched to a gene. This chain's CDR3 is CASSLAQGDVSNQPQHF. CDR3 nucleotide sequence: TGTGCCAGCAGTTTAGCACAGGGGGACGTTAGCAATCAGCCCCAGCATTTT.

The chain employs TRBV7-2 and TRBJ2-7, with D unclear. This CDR3 comprises 15 residues. Germline V CDR1 and CDR2: SGHTA, FQGNSA. Trimming took off 2 bases at V and 1 base at J, with 12 bases between the two ends. The CDR3 region has the DNA TGTGCCAGCAGCTTAACCACTCTGCGGTCCTACGAGCAGTACTTC. Encoded protein: CASSLTTLRSYEQYF.

The chain recombines TRBV19 with TRBJ1-3, with 9 nucleotides matching TRBD1. V was pared by 5 bases and J by 3 bases, with 14 bases of the junction left unmatched. From germline, CDR1 is LNHDA and CDR2 SQIVND (reference sequence). This CDR3 spans 18 amino acids. CDR3 DNA: TGTGCCAGTAGTTCCGGGACAGGGAGCGGGGGTCGTGGAAACACCATATATTTT. It encodes CASSSGTGSGGRGNTIYF.

This rearrangement joins TRBV28 to TRBJ1-2, with unresolved D. V was clipped by 2 bases and J by 5 bases, with 12 bases between them. Germline lookup yields CDR1 MDHEN and CDR2 SYDVKM. The CDR3 totals 14 residues. CDR3 nucleotides: TGTGCCAGCAGTTTAGGCCCTAGGCCTTATGGCTACACCTTC. Its translation: CASSLGPRPYGYTF.

The rearrangement uses TRBV5-6 and TRBJ1-4; 8 bases align to TRBD1. CDR3 size: 15 residues. Germline CDR1 and CDR2: SGHDT and YYEEEE. The V segment lost 3 bases and the J segment 5 bases; nucleotides outside the gene matches: 6. CDR3 amino acids: CASSYSYRGNEKLFF. The CDR3 region has the DNA TGTGCCAGCAGCTACTCCTACAGGGGGAATGAAAAACTGTTTTTT.

J is TRBJ2-5 and V is TRBV9; tentative D call: TRBD2 (7 bases). This CDR3 comprises 14 residues. The V and J ends lost 0 bases and 4 bases respectively, with 10 bases between them. The V gene's germline CDR1 is SGDLS and CDR2 YYNGEE. The CDR3 spells CASSVEGGSETQYF. The CDR3 coding sequence is TGTGCCAGCAGCGTAGAGGGGGGGTCAGAGACCCAGTACTTC.

J is TRBJ2-5 and V is TRBV30, with 10 bases that match TRBD1. This CDR3 comprises 16 residues. Per germline, CDR1 GTSNPN and CDR2 SVGIG (reference sequence). J gave up 5 bases and V 4 bases, and 13 bases lay outside the gene matches. The CDR3 region has the DNA TGTGCCTGGACCCCTTTCCCGGGACAGGGGTTCGAGACCCAGTACTTC. Residues: CAWTPFPGQGFETQYF. The full variable domain, rest sourced from reference TRBV30 and TRBJ2-5, is SQTIHQWPATLVQPVGSPLSLECTVEGTSNPNLYWYRQAAGRGLQLLFYSVGIGQISSEVPQNLSASRPQDRQFILSSKKLLLSDSGFYLCAWTPFPGQGFETQYFGPGTRLLVL.

J is TRBJ2-5 and V is TRBV10-2, with 7 bases identical to TRBD1. V trimming: 2 bases; J trimming: 4 bases; junction bases outside the gene matches: 7. Germline lookup yields CDR1 WSHSY and CDR2 SAAADI. CDR3 length equals 15 residues. CDR3 loop: CASSEPNRQGETQYF. In DNA, the CDR3 is TGCGCCAGCAGTGAGCCCAACCGACAGGGAGAGACCCAGTACTTC.

The CDR3 sequence: CASSPEGQGNTEAFF. The CDR3 DNA reads TGTGCCAGCAGTCCAGAGGGACAGGGAAACACTGAAGCTTTCTTT. V and J are TRBV28 and TRBJ1-1; 9 nucleotides align to TRBD1. V gave up 5 bases and J gave up 2 bases; unmatched junction bases: 6. Germline V lookup: CDR1 MDHEN, CDR2 SYDVKM. This CDR3 comprises 15 residues. Complete variable domain (other parts from reference TRBV28 and TRBJ1-1): DVKVTQSSRYLVKRTGEKVFLECVQDMDHENMFWYRQDPGLGLRLIYFSYDVKMKEKGDIPEGYSVSREKKERFSLILESASTNQTSMYLCASSPEGQGNTEAFFGQGTRLTVV.

The chain joins TRBV10-3 to TRBJ2-1, with 11 nucleotides matching TRBD2. V lost 10 bases, J lost 7 bases, and 9 bases stayed unmatched. The CDR3 loop spans 14 amino acids. Looked up from germline, CDR1 is ENHRY and CDR2 is SYGVKD. The CDR3 nucleotides are TGTGCCACCCTACTAGCGGGGGTGGGGAATGAGCAGTTCTTC. Its translation is CATLLAGVGNEQFF.